This TCR beta chain was identified in a study of identical twins. Germline CDR1 and CDR2: LGHDT and YNNKEL (reference sequence). The CDR3 contains 15 residues. V lost 3 bases, J lost 3 bases, and 6 bases stayed unmatched. TCRdb re-analysed the 5' RACE reads in MiXCR, keeping a single row per CDR3 protein. The sample includes approximately 190,000 distinct CDR3 sequences, more than 15% of them seen just once. Another study also made use of these data, one on T cells expressing NK-cell markers.

The receptor's source is a woman aged 18-35 years in good health. Sequenced input: CD8+ T cells sorted from blood. The chain couples TRBV3-1 to TRBJ2-7, with TRBD1 matching 9 bases. The CDR3 loop is CASSHRDRASYEQYF. DNA of the CDR3: TGTGCCAGCAGCCACAGGGACAGGGCTAGCTACGAGCAGTACTTC.